A selection of T cell receptor beta chains follows, all from one sample in a study of blood T cells in healthy people across ages. TCRdb independently ran MiXCR on the 5' RACE reads; one entry per CDR3 protein. The data show some 850,000 distinct CDR3 sequences, with 20% to 30% seen just once and approximately 2.9% held by the top ten. In addition, the sample was reused for a study of T cells of mothers and their children.

The specimen was blood. All receptors derive from a boy under 18 in good health. CDR3s include the opening cysteine and the closing phenylalanine or tryptophan. The D gene is left open where the match is weak. The size of a clone is reported for some rows only, either as once, few or many, or as a class for expanded clones.

CDR3nt | CDR3aa | j_gene | v_gene | d_gene | abundance
TGCAGCGCTCAGAGAATTAACACCGGGGAGCTGTTTTTT | CSAQRINTGELFF | TRBJ2-2 | TRBV29-1 | NA | NA
TGTGCCATCAGTGAGTCGATAGGACGGAGCGCTGGAAACACCATATATTTT | CAISESIGRSAGNTIYF | TRBJ1-3 | TRBV10-3 | NA | few
TGTGCCAGCTCCCGGTTAACAACGACGGATACGCAGTATTTT | CASSRLTTTDTQYF | TRBJ2-3 | TRBV27 | NA | NA
TGCGCCAGCAGCCAATGGACCACCAATGAAGACCAGTACTTC | CASSQWTTNEDQYF | TRBJ2-5 | TRBV4-1 | NA | NA
TGTGCCAGCAAACCGGGACTAGCGGGGTCCTACGAGCAGTACTTC | CASKPGLAGSYEQYF | TRBJ2-7 | TRBV2 | TRBD2 | few
TGCAGTGCTAAATCGACAGTTAACTACGGCTACACCTTC | CSAKSTVNYGYTF | TRBJ1-2 | TRBV20-1 | NA | NA
TGTGCCAGCAGCATCGGGACTAATCTCAGGGACGAGCAGTACTTC | CASSIGTNLRDEQYF | TRBJ2-7 | TRBV6-5 | TRBD2 | few
TGTGCCAGCAGTGACTCAGGGGGGACGAGGGAGCTGTTTTTT | CASSDSGGTRELFF | TRBJ2-2 | TRBV6-4 | NA | NA
TGTGCCAGCAGCCCTCCGGGACAGCGCTTAACCCAGTACTTC | CASSPPGQRLTQYF | TRBJ2-5 | TRBV28 | TRBD1 | few
TGCGCCAGCAGCTTGGCCGACGTAACGGGCTATGGCTACACCTTC | CASSLADVTGYGYTF | TRBJ1-2 | TRBV5-1 | NA | NA
TGTGCCAGCAGCTCCTCTGGTGACGAGCAGTACTTC | CASSSSGDEQYF | TRBJ2-7 | TRBV6-6 | NA | NA
TGCAGTGCTAGAGAGGCAGGGGCAGGTCAGCCCCAGCATTTT | CSAREAGAGQPQHF | TRBJ1-5 | TRBV20-1 | NA | few
TGTGCCAGCAGCTTATTGTTAAGCTCCTACAATGAGCAGTTCTTC | CASSLLLSSYNEQFF | TRBJ2-1 | TRBV7-3 | NA | NA
TGCGCCAGCAGCTTGGCTAGCCCCACAGATACGCAGTATTTT | CASSLASPTDTQYF | TRBJ2-3 | TRBV4-2 | NA | NA
TGTGCCAGCAGTTCTCCCCGGGGGCGGGGGACCGGGGAGCTGTTTTTT | CASSSPRGRGTGELFF | TRBJ2-2 | TRBV28 | NA | NA
TGCAGTGCCACGACAGGGTCGGTGGAATCACCCCTCCACTTT | CSATTGSVESPLHF | TRBJ1-6 | TRBV20-1 | TRBD1 | many
TGCGCCAGCAGCTTGGCCGGGGGCTCGGTTCAGCCCCAGCATTTT | CASSLAGGSVQPQHF | TRBJ1-5 | TRBV5-1 | NA | few
TGTGCCAGCAGCTTAATGGTTTATGGCTACACCTTC | CASSLMVYGYTF | TRBJ1-2 | TRBV7-2 | NA | NA
TGTGCCAGCAGTCCGATGGACAGGGGGTATTTTAATGAGCAGTTCTTC | CASSPMDRGYFNEQFF | TRBJ2-1 | TRBV28 | TRBD1 | NA
TGCAGTGCTAGAGGGGTTCGGGATCTCACTTACGAGCAGTACTTC | CSARGVRDLTYEQYF | TRBJ2-7 | TRBV20-1 | NA | NA
TGTGCCAGCGGACCTGCTGGGATAGCTAACTATGGCTACACCTTC | CASGPAGIANYGYTF | TRBJ1-2 | TRBV21-1 | NA | NA
TGTGCCACCAGTGATATCGGGTTGGTAGCGGGGGACTCCGATACCTACAATGAGCAGTTCTTC | CATSDIGLVAGDSDTYNEQFF | TRBJ2-1 | TRBV24-1 | TRBD2 | NA
TGTGCCATCAGTGAGTCCGCATTGCAGCTTAACTCCTACAATGAGCAGTTCTTC | CAISESALQLNSYNEQFF | TRBJ2-1 | TRBV10-3 | NA | NA
TGCGCCAGCAGCGGAACCCGAGCGGAGCCACAAGGGGAGACCCAGTACTTC | CASSGTRAEPQGETQYF | TRBJ2-5 | TRBV5-1 | NA | few
TGTGCCAGCAAGTCTAGATTGAAAGATACGCAGTATTTT | CASKSRLKDTQYF | TRBJ2-3 | TRBV2 | NA | NA
TGTGCCAGCAGTTTGAGGGGGCAAGGCAATCAGCCCCAGCATTTT | CASSLRGQGNQPQHF | TRBJ1-5 | TRBV12-3/TRBV12-4 | TRBD1 | few
TGCAGTGCATCGGGGCAGGGAGCGTCCTACGAGCAGTACTTC | CSASGQGASYEQYF | TRBJ2-7 | TRBV20-1 | NA | NA
TGCGCCAGCAGCTGGGAAGGGACTGGCTACACCTTC | CASSWEGTGYTF | TRBJ1-2 | TRBV5-1 | NA | few
TGCGCCAGCAGCACCGGGACAGGGGTCGGCTACACCTTC | CASSTGTGVGYTF | TRBJ1-2 | TRBV5-1 | TRBD1 | NA
TGTGCCTGGAGTAGGGGCAGCAACAATGAGCAGTTCTTC | CAWSRGSNNEQFF | TRBJ2-1 | TRBV30 | NA | NA
TGCAGTGCACCCACAGCAGGCTACACCTTC | CSAPTAGYTF | TRBJ1-2 | TRBV20-1 | NA | NA
TGTGCCAGCAGCGAGGGCCCAGGGGTCGGGGGGGAGACTCAGTACTTC | CASSEGPGVGGETQYF | TRBJ2-5 | TRBV27 | TRBD2 | NA
TGCAGTGCTAGAGCTACCCGGACTAGCGGGGTCCAAGAGACCCAGTACTTC | CSARATRTSGVQETQYF | TRBJ2-5 | TRBV20-1 | TRBD2 | few
TGTGCCAGCAGCTACCGCTGGGACAATCCCTACGAGCAGTACTTC | CASSYRWDNPYEQYF | TRBJ2-7 | TRBV5-5 | NA | few
TGTGCCAGCAGCCCGTCCGGACGAGGTGCAACTAATGAAAAACTGTTTTTT | CASSPSGRGATNEKLFF | TRBJ1-4 | TRBV12-3/TRBV12-4 | NA | few
TGTGCCAGCAGTGAAATACAGGCGAAAACCTCCTACGAGCAGTACTTC | CASSEIQAKTSYEQYF | TRBJ2-7 | TRBV6-1 | NA | few